Following are 14 T cell receptor beta chains from one sample sequenced in a study of T cell repertoires in ileal Crohn's disease. The table came from immunoSEQ multiplex PCR; TCRdb's copy has only in-frame clones and leaves some out. Altogether roughly 13,000 clones are present, approximately 90% being singletons, with the ten largest covering over 3.5%. Sequencing was carried out using ileal tissue. Receptors were obtained from an adult with Crohn's disease.

The chain has TRBV29-1 and TRBJ1-1, with 9 bases that match TRBD1. This CDR3 comprises 12 residues. With V trimmed by 7 bases and J by 3 bases, 3 bases remained unmatched. Germline V gives CDR1 SQVTM, CDR2 ANQGSEA. In nucleotides, the CDR3 is TGCAGCGCCTGGACAGGGGACACTGAAGCTTTCTTT. It yields the protein CSAWTGDTEAFF.

This clone was counted between two and nine times. This chain connects TRBV5-4 to TRBJ2-2; 11 bases map to TRBD2. The CDR3 is made up of 18 amino acids. CDR1 is SGHNT, CDR2 YYREEE, per germline (reference sequence). V gave up 2 bases and J gave up 0 bases; unmatched junction bases: 6. In DNA, the CDR3 is TGTGCCAGCAGCTTTCTAGCGGGAGGCCGATCGAACACCGGGGAGCTGTTTTTT. This gives the protein CASSFLAGGRSNTGELFF. Based on the CDR3 plus reference TRBV5-4 and TRBJ2-2, the full variable domain is ETGVTQSPTHLIKTRGQQVTLRCSSQSGHNTVSWYQQALGQGPQFIFQYYREEENGRGNFPPRFSGLQFPNYSSELNVNALELDDSALYLCASSFLAGGRSNTGELFFGEGSRLTVL.

This sequence joins TRBV7-9 and TRBJ2-5; 10 positions agree with TRBD1. CDR3 length: 15 residues. Unmatched junction bases numbered 4, after V lost 3 bases and J lost 3 bases. The germline gives CDR1 SEHNR, CDR2 FQNEAQ (reference sequence). CDR3 amino acids: CASSFGQGDEETQYF. The CDR3 bases are TGTGCCAGCAGCTTCGGACAGGGGGACGAAGAGACCCAGTACTTC.

On this clone: Relative to the germline gene, one junction end is altered; a read error may explain this. The genes are TRBV6-1 and TRBJ2-2; weak D call: TRBD2 (5 bases). Germline V gene lookup returns CDR1 MNHNS and CDR2 SASEGT. The CDR3 consists of 14 residues. The CDR3 region has the DNA TGTGCCAGCAGTGAAGTGCGAGGTACCGGGGAGCCGTTTTTT. Amino acid sequence: CASSEVRGTGEPFF.

This clone showed up just a few times. The gene calls are TRBV7-6 and TRBJ1-1, with D uncertain. With 5 bases removed from V and 2 bases from J, the gap between germline ends came to 9 bases. Germline V gives CDR1 SGHVS, CDR2 FNYEAQ. The CDR3 consists of 13 residues. The CDR3 loop is CASSERDNTEAFF. CDR3 in DNA: TGTGCCAGCAGCGAACGAGATAACACTGAAGCTTTCTTT.

The chain carries TRBV19 and TRBJ1-1; D is unresolved. The germline CDR1 and CDR2 sequences are LNHDA and SQIVND (reference sequence). There are 15 residues in the CDR3. The V end was cut by 3 bases, the J end by 1 base, with 12 bases between. CDR3 sequence reads: CASSMSAVRNTEAFF. CDR3 bases: TGTGCCAGTAGTATGTCGGCGGTACGGAACACTGAAGCTTTCTTT.

The chain carries TRBV2 and TRBJ2-5; 14 bases line up with TRBD2. V was clipped by 4 bases and J by 5 bases; unmatched bases: 3. The CDR3 sequence is 15 residues long. Germline CDR1 is SNHLY and CDR2 is FYNNEI. The CDR3 bases are TGTGCCAGCAGTGGGACTAGCGGGGGGCGGGAGACCCAGTACTTC. This translates into CASSGTSGGRETQYF.

There are a few counts of this clone. The chain couples TRBV4-1 to TRBJ2-7; 7 nucleotides line up with TRBD1. Unmatched junction bases numbered 8, after V lost 2 bases and J lost 4 bases. CDR1 and CDR2 from the germline V gene are MGHRA and YSYEKL. This CDR3 contains 15 residues. CDR3 sequence: CASSQRQGAVYEQYF. The CDR3 DNA reads TGCGCCAGCAGCCAAAGACAGGGAGCCGTTTACGAGCAGTACTTC.

V is TRBV28 and J is TRBJ2-1, with TRBD2 as a possible D gene (7 bases). Trimming pared 2 bases from V and 6 bases from J, leaving 14 bases between. The CDR3 is 15 amino acids. Germline lookup yields CDR1 MDHEN and CDR2 SYDVKM. CDR3 nucleotide sequence: TGTGCCAGCAGTTTAGCGGGGGCTGGGGTCAATGAGCAGTTCTTC. Encoded protein: CASSLAGAGVNEQFF.

The chain recombines TRBV11-2 with TRBJ2-5; D is ambiguous. The tail of the sequence fits TRBJ2-7 better, so the J call may be wrong. The CDR3 consists of 11 residues. Germline loops: CDR1 SGHAT, CDR2 FQNNGV. This CDR3 is CASSTNYEQYF. The CDR3 DNA follows: TGTGCCAGCAGCACTAATTACGAGCAGTACTTC.

In its sample, this clone was seen once. The chain is built from TRBV2 and TRBJ2-5, with 9 bases matching TRBD2. Matching the DNA end better, TRBJ2-7 makes the J call doubtful. The CDR3 has 15 residues. Germline lookup yields CDR1 SNHLY and CDR2 FYNNEI. CDR3 in DNA: TGTGCCAGCAGGTCGACTAGCGGAAACTCCTACGAGCAGTACTTC. Encoded protein: CASRSTSGNSYEQYF.

The chain employs TRBV9 and TRBJ2-5; 7 bases agree with TRBD2. Germline V CDR1 and CDR2: SGDLS, YYNGEE. This CDR3 contains 15 residues. V shed 4 bases and J 4 bases; nucleotides not matched to a gene: 10. The CDR3 reads CASSTGGGEGETQYF. DNA of the CDR3: TGTGCCAGCAGCACCGGGGGAGGGGAAGGAGAGACCCAGTACTTC.

This chain joins TRBV27 and TRBJ2-3; TRBD1 is a possible D gene (5 bases). V lost 7 bases and J lost 6, with 14 bases in between. Per germline, CDR1 MNHEY and CDR2 SMNVEV (reference sequence). The CDR3 extends over 13 amino acids. The CDR3 protein is CASNRQGVDTQYF. The CDR3 DNA reads as TGTGCCAGCAACCGGCAGGGTGTGGATACGCAGTATTTT.

The genes are TRBV7-9 and TRBJ1-1; no reliable D call. Germline V gene sequence: CDR1 SEHNR, CDR2 FQNEAQ (reference sequence). Trimming took off 5 bases at V and 7 bases at J, with 11 bases between the two ends. The CDR3 covers 12 residues. CDR3 sequence reads: CASSALTGEAFF. The CDR3 DNA is TGTGCCAGCAGCGCGCTCACGGGTGAAGCTTTCTTT.